The 25 T cell receptor beta chains given below trace back to one sample, sequenced in a study of early T cells in non-severe SARS-CoV-2 infection. In TCRdb, the 5' RACE reads were re-called with MiXCR into one record per CDR3 protein. The sample lists 50,000 to 70,000 distinct CDR3 sequences, less than 9.5% occurring once. What was sequenced was whole blood. Receptors originate from an adult who was a healthcare worker with PCR-confirmed SARS-CoV-2 infection or an uninfected control (not recorded which).

This clonotype was detected ten times or more. V and J are TRBV20-1 and TRBJ1-1, with D uncertain. V gave up 4 bases and J gave up 1 base, with 10 bases separating them. Germline V gene lookup returns CDR1 DFQATT and CDR2 SNEGSKA (reference sequence). This CDR3 is built from 13 residues. DNA for the CDR3: TGCAGTGCTATACGAGACACGAACACTGAAGCTTTCTTT. Protein sequence: CSAIRDTNTEAFF.

A few counts support this clonotype. The rearrangement uses TRBV13 and TRBJ2-1; 12 bases agree with TRBD2. Germline values: CDR1 PRHDT, CDR2 FYEKMQ (reference sequence). This CDR3 has 12 amino acids. Losses at the gene ends were 3 bases for V and 15 bases for J; bases not matched to a gene: 3. CDR3 in amino acids: CASSLTSGRVFF. The CDR3 DNA reads TGTGCCAGCAGCTTGACTAGCGGGAGAGTGTTCTTC.

This sequence joins TRBV7-8 and TRBJ2-1; TRBD2 might be the D (5 bases). CDR1 is SGHVS, CDR2 FQNEAQ, per germline. The length of the CDR3 is 15 residues. Trimming stripped 1 base from V and 3 bases from J, with 10 bases between. The CDR3 DNA follows: TGTGCCAGCAGCTTAGAGAGGGCGGTCTACAATGAGCAGTTCTTC. Amino acid sequence: CASSLERAVYNEQFF.

The CDR3 nucleotides read TGTGCCAGCAGCTCGAGCCTCTCTCCCACCGGGGAGCTGTTTTTT. The encoded protein is CASSSSLSPTGELFF. The V gene is TRBV5-4, the J gene TRBJ2-2; D gene unclear. V was cut by 3 bases and J by 4 bases, with 13 bases left in between. This CDR3 is 15 amino acids long. Germline V gives CDR1 SGHNT, CDR2 YYREEE (reference sequence).

This clonotype occurred many times. The chain combines TRBV6-5 with TRBJ2-2; the match to TRBD2 covers 10 bases. The V segment lost 8 bases and the J segment 4 bases; nucleotides outside the gene matches: 7. Germline CDR1 is MNHEY and CDR2 is SVGAGI. The CDR3 is 15 amino acids. The CDR3 sequence: CASLLAGAGTGELFF. CDR3 DNA sequence: TGTGCCAGCTTGCTAGCGGGAGCTGGCACCGGGGAGCTGTTTTTT.

The sample holds a few counts of this clonotype. The DNA for the CDR3 is TGTGCCAGCTCACCAGGCCTCGGGGGTTCAGACGAGCAGTACTTC. It codes for CASSPGLGGSDEQYF. This chain joins TRBV18 and TRBJ2-7; perhaps TRBD2 as D (6 bases). CDR1 KGHSH and CDR2 LQKENI come from the germline V gene. CDR3 length: 15 residues. V lost 2 bases and J lost 5, with 16 bases in between.

This clonotype was counted between two and nine times. V and J are TRBV7-2 and TRBJ2-2; 8 positions match TRBD1. Germline trimming cut 4 bases from V and 7 bases from J; bases unmatched to any gene: 8. The CDR3 is 15 residues long. Germline assignment: CDR1 SGHTA and CDR2 FQGNSA. As DNA, the CDR3 is TGTGCCAGCAGCTCGCTCAGGGGGCATAGCGGGGAGCTGTTTTTT. As protein: CASSSLRGHSGELFF.

This clonotype was detected many times. This chain connects TRBV7-9 to TRBJ1-1; the D gene is possibly TRBD1 (5 bases). This CDR3 has 15 residues. Germline assignment: CDR1 SEHNR and CDR2 FQNEAQ (reference sequence). V lost 6 bases and J 3 bases, leaving 17 bases between the germline ends. CDR3 DNA: TGTGCCAGCAGGCCCTTCCGGGCGGGGGACACTGAAGCTTTCTTT. It yields the protein CASRPFRAGDTEAFF.

This clonotype has at least ten counts. This rearrangement joins TRBV5-5 to TRBJ1-6, with D maybe TRBD1 (5 bases). Looked up from germline, CDR1 is SGHKS and CDR2 is YYEKEE (reference sequence). V lost 1 base and J 7 bases, leaving 12 bases between the germline ends. The CDR3 runs to 15 residues. The CDR3 loop is CASSLPGRWNSPLHF. The CDR3 DNA reads as TGTGCCAGCAGCTTGCCGGGACGGTGGAATTCACCCCTCCACTTT.

The DNA for the CDR3 is TGTGCCAGCAGTAGGAGGGAGGCGGCAGGTCTGAGCTACACCTTC. This encodes CASSRREAAGLSYTF. The chain employs TRBV28 and TRBJ1-2; D not certain. The CDR3 is 15 residues long. CDR1 is MDHEN, CDR2 SYDVKM, per germline. Deletions cut 5 bases from V and 9 bases from J, with 22 bases between.

The table lists this clonotype with many counts. J is TRBJ2-5 and V is TRBV29-1; no clear D gene. V lost 4 bases to trimming and J lost 4 bases, with 10 bases between them. The V gene's germline CDR1 is SQVTM and CDR2 ANQGSEA. The CDR3 extends over 12 amino acids. The DNA of the CDR3 is TGCAGCGTTGTACGCTCCGCAGAGACCCAGTACTTC. Encoded protein: CSVVRSAETQYF.

The chain joins TRBV7-9 to TRBJ2-1; 7 positions match TRBD2. This CDR3 has 14 amino acids. V was pared by 7 bases and J by 9 bases, with 12 bases of the junction left unmatched. Germline V gene sequence: CDR1 SEHNR, CDR2 FQNEAQ (reference sequence). DNA for the CDR3: TGTGCCAGCACCGCGGTAGGAGTAGCGGGTGAGCAGTTCTTC. The encoded protein is CASTAVGVAGEQFF.

This clonotype was observed many times. The J gene is TRBJ1-3, the V gene TRBV7-2; 9 bases map to TRBD1. The germline gives CDR1 SGHTA, CDR2 FQGNSA. This CDR3 has 17 residues. Germline trimming cut 3 bases from V and 4 bases from J; bases unmatched to any gene: 10. The DNA for the CDR3 is TGTGCCAGCAGCTTCCGACAACAGGGGGCGTCAGGAAACACCATATATTTT. Translation gives CASSFRQQGASGNTIYF.

The CDR3 DNA is TGCAGTGCTTCACCTCAAAGGGCCACCGGGGAGCTGTTTTTT. This codes for CSASPQRATGELFF. The chain links TRBV20-1 to TRBJ2-2; D is undetermined. V was shortened by 5 bases and J by 4 bases, with 14 bases between the two germline ends. This CDR3 has 14 amino acids. Germline V CDR1 and CDR2: DFQATT, SNEGSKA (reference sequence).

This clonotype was seen ten or more times. This chain links TRBV7-2 with TRBJ2-7; 7 nucleotides agree with TRBD2. The CDR3 is made up of 13 amino acids. V gave up 7 bases and J gave up 2 bases; unmatched junction bases: 5. Germline V gene data show CDR1 as SGHTA and CDR2 as FQGNSA. CDR3 DNA sequence: TGTGCCAGCATGGGCGGGAGTGCCTACGAGCAGTACTTC. Its translation: CASMGGSAYEQYF.

This clonotype was recorded at least ten times. The chain employs TRBV20-1 and TRBJ2-1, with D perhaps TRBD1 (6 bases). The CDR3 is 18 residues long. V shed 0 bases and J shed 0 bases, with 18 bases lying between them. Looked up from germline, CDR1 is DFQATT and CDR2 is SNEGSKA (reference sequence). The CDR3 reads CSAREGGLKGGSYNEQFF. The CDR3 coding sequence is TGCAGTGCTAGAGAAGGGGGTTTGAAGGGTGGCTCCTACAATGAGCAGTTCTTC.

There are many counts of this clonotype. The chain recombines TRBV9 with TRBJ2-1; 7 bases match TRBD2. CDR3 length equals 15 residues. V dropped 0 bases and J dropped 4; count of bases not matched to a gene: 4. Looked up from germline, CDR1 is SGDLS and CDR2 is YYNGEE. CDR3 nucleotide sequence: TGTGCCAGCAGCGTAGGGGCGGGAGAATACAATGAGCAGTTCTTC. This sequence encodes CASSVGAGEYNEQFF.

This clonotype was seen a handful of times. The chain joins TRBV7-2 to TRBJ2-3; no reliable D call. From germline, CDR1 is SGHTA and CDR2 FQGNSA. The CDR3 runs to 15 residues. Trimming pared 6 bases from V and 2 bases from J, leaving 15 bases between. In DNA, the CDR3 is TGTGCCAGCAGTTATGGCGGCGGAAACACAGATACGCAGTATTTT. It specifies CASSYGGGNTDTQYF.

This clonotype has more than one count but fewer than ten. The V gene is TRBV20-1, the J gene TRBJ2-1; no definite D call. Germline V gene lookup returns CDR1 DFQATT and CDR2 SNEGSKA (reference sequence). This CDR3 region has 11 residues. V dropped 0 bases and J dropped 6 bases, with 3 bases sitting between them. In DNA form, the CDR3 reads TGCAGTGCTAGAGATCCCAATGAGCAGTTCTTC. This codes for CSARDPNEQFF.

This clonotype showed up just a few times. This CDR3 is CASSPLAGLSTDTQYF. CDR3 coding DNA: TGTGCCAGCAGTCCTTTAGCGGGACTTAGCACAGATACGCAGTATTTT. This sequence joins TRBV6-9 and TRBJ2-3; TRBD2 matches at 8 bases. Germline-derived CDR1 and CDR2 are MNHGY and SVAAGI. The CDR3 sequence is 16 residues long. J lost 0 bases, V lost 5 bases, and 7 bases had no gene match.

Many counts were recorded for this clonotype. This sequence joins TRBV2 and TRBJ1-4, with 7 bases that match TRBD1. Germline CDR1 SNHLY, CDR2 FYNNEI. The CDR3 runs to 15 residues. Trimming removed 1 base from V and 2 bases from J; junction bases left unmatched: 1. Here the CDR3 reads CASSEVTGTNEKLFF. The DNA of the CDR3 is TGTGCCAGCAGTGAAGTGACAGGGACTAATGAAAAACTGTTTTTT.

This clonotype was seen a few times. V usage is TRBV29-1 and J usage is TRBJ2-7; D tentatively reads TRBD1 or TRBD2 (6 bases each). Trimming left V 6 bases short and J 5 bases short, with 20 bases between. This CDR3 has 14 amino acids. Germline CDR1 reads SQVTM; CDR2 reads ANQGSEA. The CDR3 is CSVHKLLGGHEQYF. CDR3 coding DNA: TGCAGCGTCCACAAGCTTTTGGGGGGCCACGAGCAGTACTTC.

This chain connects TRBV24-1 to TRBJ2-1; TRBD1 might be the D (6 bases). V dropped 3 bases and J dropped 5 bases, with 16 bases sitting between them. The CDR3 loop spans 16 amino acids. CDR1 is KGHDR, CDR2 SFDVKD, per germline. CDR3 nucleotides: TGTGCCACCAGTGATCACCAGGGGCTCCCTAACAATGAGCAGTTCTTC. Translating gives CATSDHQGLPNNEQFF.

This clonotype was picked up many times. The rearrangement links TRBV5-1 to TRBJ2-1; D is tentatively TRBD1 or TRBD2 (5 bases each). The CDR3 is 18 amino acids. Per germline, CDR1 SGHRS and CDR2 YFSETQ. V lost 3 bases to trimming and J lost 0 bases, with 19 bases between them. DNA of the CDR3: TGCGCCAGCAGCTGGGACCCCAATCTAGTTAACTCCTACAATGAGCAGTTCTTC. Its translation is CASSWDPNLVNSYNEQFF.

The table lists this clonotype with a few counts. The chain combines TRBV29-1 with TRBJ2-5, with 8 positions matching TRBD1. CDR3 length equals 12 residues. Losses at the gene ends were 5 bases for V and 7 bases for J; bases not matched to a gene: 6. In germline, CDR1 is SQVTM, CDR2 ANQGSEA. The CDR3 is CSVTQGVGTQYF. In DNA, the CDR3 is TGCAGCGTTACACAGGGGGTAGGGACCCAGTACTTC.